Sequencing of this T cell receptor beta chain was carried out in a study of regulatory T cells in long-lasting Graves disease. Study-wide findings and caveats: Among samples with persistent disease, TRBV28, TRBJ1-2 and TRBJ2-5 were favored. Only a small sample size was used, which may have cut accuracy.

Germline CDR1 and CDR2: SEHNR and FQNEAQ (reference sequence). The length of the CDR3 is 16 residues. Sample time point: newly diagnosed GD, antithyroid drugs for less than 3 months. The TCR library was made from RNA extracted from PBMCs. CDR3 regions were amplified by Arm-PCR using iRepertoire HTBI primers to build TCR beta libraries. TCRdb reprocessed the multiplex PCR reads via MiXCR and lists one record per CDR3 protein. The data contain over 350,000 distinct CDR3 sequences, around 16% of them singletons. As for this clonotype: Its antigen is not known. The junction differs from germline at one of its ends, possibly a read error.

The sample was also linked to a second study, of T cells in Graves' hyperthyroidism and ophthalmopathy. From that paper: The blood repertoire included most of the expanded thyroid clonotypes above 0.001.

The source material was peripheral blood mononuclear cells (PBMCs), sampled at new diagnosis, from a patient treated with antithyroid drugs. The TCR originated in a woman in her thirties or forties with Graves disease. J is TRBJ2-3 and V is TRBV7-9, with TRBD1 matching 12 bases. CDR3 amino acids: CASSDLGQGARDTQYF. In nucleotides, the CDR3 is TGCGCCAGCAGCGACTTGGGACAGGGGGCGAGAGATACGCAGTATTTT.